Sequencing of this T cell receptor beta chain was carried out in a study of blood T cell repertoires in COVID-19. Overall study: Sources were T cells, B-cell-depleted T cells, or PBMCs; the material itself was cDNA or gDNA.

The CDR3 loop spans 15 amino acids. The V end was cut by 5 bases, the J end by 6 bases, with 19 bases between. Germline-derived CDR1 and CDR2 are SEHNR and FQNEAQ (reference sequence). Study processing details: Amplifying reference gene primers gave estimates of nucleated cell counts. The protocol was immunoSEQ multiplex PCR, while the TCRdb copy is restricted to in-frame clones and leaves out a portion. The V and J calls and clone size come from that table; D and trimming were worked out from the DNA. The sample yields 30,000 to 45,000 clones, about four fifths seen once. This TCR was sampled from a man aged 55 to 70 in a cohort sampled during active COVID-19. This chain connects TRBV7-9 to TRBJ1-2; weak D call: TRBD1 (6 bases). The specimen was peripheral blood. The CDR3 loop reads CASSRQAGSGHGYTF. The CDR3 nucleotides read TGTGCCAGCAGCAGACAGGCTGGCAGCGGCCATGGCTACACCTTC.